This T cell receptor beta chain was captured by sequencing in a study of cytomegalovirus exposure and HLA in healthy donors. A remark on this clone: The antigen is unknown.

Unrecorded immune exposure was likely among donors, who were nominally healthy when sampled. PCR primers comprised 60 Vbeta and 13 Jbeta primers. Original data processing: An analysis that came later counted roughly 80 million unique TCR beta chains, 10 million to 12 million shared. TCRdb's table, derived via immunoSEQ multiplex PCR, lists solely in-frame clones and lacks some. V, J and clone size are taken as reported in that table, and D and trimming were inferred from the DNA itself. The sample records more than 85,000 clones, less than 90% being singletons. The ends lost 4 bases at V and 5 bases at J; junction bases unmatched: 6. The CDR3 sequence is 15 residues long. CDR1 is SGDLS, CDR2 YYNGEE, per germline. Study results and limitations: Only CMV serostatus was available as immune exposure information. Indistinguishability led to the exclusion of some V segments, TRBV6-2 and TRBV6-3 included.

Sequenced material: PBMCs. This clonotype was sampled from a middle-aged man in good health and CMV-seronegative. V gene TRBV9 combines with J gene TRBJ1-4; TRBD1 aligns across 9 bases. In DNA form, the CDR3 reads TGTGCCAGCAGCTCGATCGGGACAGGGAATGAAAAACTGTTTTTT. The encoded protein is CASSSIGTGNEKLFF. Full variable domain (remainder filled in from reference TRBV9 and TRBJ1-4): DSGVTQTPKHLITATGQRVTLRCSPRSGDLSVYWYQQSLDQGLQFLIQYYNGEERAKGNILERFSAQQFPDLHSELNLSSLELGDSALYFCASSSIGTGNEKLFFGSGTQLSVL.